This TCR beta chain originates from a study of neurological immune-mediated disorders. Overall study: In a group of around 35 multiple sclerosis patients, roughly 30 had the relapsing-remitting type and 3 had the secondary progressive type.

The V gene's germline CDR1 is DFQATT and CDR2 SNEGSKA (reference sequence). Trimming left V 2 bases short and J 8 bases short, with 13 bases between. This CDR3 comprises 13 residues. Synthesis of cDNA was performed by 5'RACE using 10-nucleotide random UMIs. TCRdb re-called the 5' RACE reads with MiXCR, one entry per CDR3 protein. Of 40,000 to 50,000 distinct CDR3 sequences listed, 2.5% are singletons. Study-wide results and caveats: There were no CDR3 amino acid sequences shared by expanded clones across subjects, a result suggesting private repertoires in all groups. Neither clinical nor MRI features were found to be associated with the multiple sclerosis repertoire cluster.

This clonotype was counted a single time. Its antigen remains unknown. The conserved phenylalanine or tryptophan normally closing the CDR3 is absent here, so this likely arose from a read error. The rearrangement joins TRBV20-1 to TRBJ2-1; D may be TRBD2 (6 bases). The sample taken for sequencing was PBMCs. This TCR derives from a man aged 25-45 years with multiple sclerosis. The CDR3 nucleotides are TGCAGTGCTAGAATACTAGCTGTCGATGAGCAGTTCAAC. This gives the protein CSARILAVDEQFN.